The present entry profiles one T cell receptor (beta chain) with its context. The specificity of this receptor is unknown. Per-base quality was not reported, and no clone a single base away is much larger than it. The reads were generated on an Illumina NovaSeq 6000. TCRalpha and TCRbeta cDNA libraries were built by 5'RACE with constant-segment primers, adding sample barcodes and unique molecular identifiers. RNA was extracted from every sample with Trizol reagent. Libraries were amplified in two PCR steps, with a second sample barcode and Illumina TruSeq adapters added in the second step. The libraries were sequenced on an Illumina NovaSeq using 2 x 150 bp paired-end reads. Per the original workflow: The reads were demultiplexed and collapsed into UMI-guided consensus sequences using migec v1.2.7. With mixcr v2.1.11, UMI consensuses were aligned to TRA and TRB V and J templates and assembled into clonotypes. A clonotype was counted as expanded or contracted only when both edgeR and NoisET called the clonotype significant, with the noise models trained on biological replicates. For edgeR calls, a false discovery rate-adjusted p below 0.01 and a log2 fold-change threshold of 1 were applied. PCA with hierarchical clustering of max-normalized trajectories of the 1000 most abundant clonotypes was used as exploratory dynamics analysis. Separately sequenced CD4+ and CD8+ repertoires were used to assign a CD4 or CD8 phenotype to each responding clone. TCRdb cleaned the public reads at Q25 with fastp, built clones with MiXCR and kept in-frame beta chains. Each record represents a unique CDR3 protein, reported with the most common genes and DNA among its rows. TCRdb, not the original authors, processed these V and J calls. The sample has roughly 400,000 distinct CDR3 sequences on record, over 15% of them singletons. The top ten constitute 20% to 25% of the sample.

Ficoll-Paque density gradient centrifugation was the method used to isolate PBMCs. The germline V gene supplies CDR1 MRHNA and CDR2 SNTAGT. Taken from cysteine to phenylalanine, the CDR3 has 14 residues. Of all the DNA, just the CDR3 is kept, 42 bases in frame from base 1. The trim is 4 bases for V and 6 bases for J, with a gap of 13 bases between the germline ends. The data are from a study of T-cell memory formation after mild COVID-19 (dated by TCRdb to the early 2020s). Background on the whole study: TCR sequence clusters from the two donors were largely donor specific. Longitudinal TCRalpha and TCRbeta repertoire sequencing tracked T-cell clones expanding and contracting after mild COVID-19 in a couple of donors. The cohort was made up of two young adult volunteers, one female and one male, who were previously healthy. The full study reports these points: SARS-CoV-2 specificity of the second-wave clones peaking on day 37 was not confirmed. Only two mild cases were covered in the study, and larger cohorts including severe cases with pre-infection samples were considered necessary. Contracting CD4+ clones turned up mainly in the CM and EM memory subsets, whereas EMRA was where CD8+ clones were enriched. Some responding clones were detected in pre-infection memory, which suggested that pre-existing cross-reactive memory T cells had joined the SARS-CoV-2 response. Clones that contracted from day 15 to 85 showed balanced CD4/CD8 phenotypes, whereas a second wave of clones that expanded from day 15 to 37 leaned towards CD4+.

What was sequenced was PBMCs or a T cell subset sorted from them (not recorded which). The origin of this receptor is a man between 18 and 35 years old who had mild COVID-19 (a few samples of this study predate the infection). The sample titles of this study are shuffled in the database, so cell type and time point are left out; the donor was told from shared clones. Recombination connected TRBV6-4 to TRBJ2-1; a tentative D match to TRBD2 spans 5 bases. The CDR3 reads as follows: CASSVSASTNEQFF. The DNA is as follows: TGTGCCAGCAGTGTCTCAGCTAGCACCAATGAGCAGTTCTTC.